This record covers a single TCR beta chain. Its antigen is not known. The sample originates from a study of vaccination and CD4 T cells after COVID-19. An Oncomine TCR Beta short-read assay was used to sequence the DNA from cultured CD4+ T cells. TCRdb passed the PCR reads through MiXCR, listing each CDR3 protein once. The sample records approximately 5,000 distinct CDR3 sequences, 25% being singletons. V was clipped by 2 bases and J by 4 bases, with 17 bases between them. Germline V gives CDR1 SEHNR, CDR2 FQNEAQ (reference sequence). CDR3 length: 16 amino acids. Indicated treatment: approximately 10-day PBMC culture with coronavirus spike peptide pools or control peptides (ViraFEST assay). Peptide-pool expansion of antigen-specific T cells preceded TCR sequencing in ViraFEST. Half-medium replacement with fresh IL-2 medium took place on days 3 and 7.

This material consisted of CD4+ T cells from blood, cultured in vitro, taken after SARS-CoV-2 vaccination. This receptor was taken from a human donor who had recovered from COVID-19. V is TRBV7-9 and J is TRBJ1-2; the D gene is possibly TRBD1 (5 bases). The CDR3 DNA reads as TGTGCCAGCAGCTTATCGGCTGGGGGTGGGAGCTATGGCTACACCTTC. Translation gives CASSLSAGGGSYGYTF.